Described below is a single T cell receptor (beta chain) sequence and its context. This specimen comes from a study of T-cell memory formation after mild COVID-19. 5'RACE with constant-segment primers yielded barcoded, UMI-tagged TCR alpha and TCR beta cDNA libraries. MiXCR was run by TCRdb on the 5' RACE reads, yielding one entry per CDR3 protein. In the table there are approximately 150,000 distinct CDR3 sequences, 15% to 20% of which are singletons. Material for sequencing was PBMCs or a T cell subset sorted from them (not recorded which). This sequence originates from an adult woman who had mild COVID-19 (a few samples of this study predate the infection). Cell type and time point are not known.

In nucleotides, the CDR3 is TGTGCCAGCAGCCAAGCCCTCCAAGAGACCCAGTACTTC. Translating gives CASSQALQETQYF. V gene TRBV3-1 combines with J gene TRBJ2-5, with D unresolved. V lost 1 base and J 1 base, leaving 4 bases between the germline ends. The CDR3 contains 13 residues. Germline V CDR1 and CDR2: LGHDT, YNNKEL (reference sequence).